This entry lists 18 T cell receptor beta chains sequenced from one sample in a study of blood T cell repertoires in COVID-19. Produced via immunoSEQ multiplex PCR; TCRdb's table is partial and in-frame only. The data contain a few hundred thousand clones, less than 90% of them singletons. What was sequenced was peripheral blood. Source of these receptors: a man in his 60s with acute or convalescent COVID-19.

This chain links TRBV7-3 with TRBJ2-3; 15 nucleotides agree with TRBD2. CDR1 SGHTA and CDR2 FQGTGA come from the germline V gene. With V trimmed by 5 bases and J by 4 bases, 10 bases remained unmatched. The CDR3 totals 18 residues. As DNA, the CDR3 is TGTGCCAGCAGCGGGACTAGCGGGAGGAGGAGGGTCCCAGATACGCAGTATTTT. Translated: CASSGTSGRRRVPDTQYF.

The rearrangement uses TRBV5-4 and TRBJ2-7, with 8 bases identical to TRBD2. V shed 1 base and J 2 bases; nucleotides not matched to a gene: 5. Germline CDR1 SGHNT, CDR2 YYREEE (reference sequence). The CDR3 has 15 residues. For the CDR3, the DNA is TGTGCCAGCAGCTTGAGCGGACTAGCAACCTACGAGCAGTACTTC. This encodes CASSLSGLATYEQYF.

This clone was seen once. The chain combines TRBV2 with TRBJ2-1; D is possibly TRBD2 (6 bases). Germline CDR1 is SNHLY and CDR2 is FYNNEI. The CDR3 length is 16 residues. The V and J ends lost 4 bases and 2 bases respectively, with 15 bases between them. The CDR3 protein is CASSVGRDPTYNEQFF. CDR3 in DNA: TGTGCCAGCAGTGTCGGGCGGGATCCTACCTACAATGAGCAGTTCTTC.

V usage is TRBV2 and J usage is TRBJ1-1; TRBD1 agrees at 7 bases. Unmatched junction bases numbered 3, after V lost 6 bases and J lost 2 bases. The CDR3 covers 13 residues. CDR1 and CDR2 from the germline V gene are SNHLY and FYNNEI. The CDR3 sequence is CASRGDSNTEAFF. CDR3 DNA sequence: TGTGCCAGCAGGGGGGACAGTAACACTGAAGCTTTCTTT.

This clone occurred once. The DNA of the CDR3 is TGTGCCAGCTCACCAACCGGGACAGGGGTTAGCAATCAGCCCCAGCATTTT. This sequence encodes CASSPTGTGVSNQPQHF. This rearrangement joins TRBV18 to TRBJ1-5; 10 bases are a match to TRBD1. J gave up 0 bases and V 2 bases, and 4 bases lay outside the gene matches. CDR1 and CDR2 (germline): KGHSH, LQKENI. This CDR3 contains 17 residues.

The rearrangement uses TRBV12-5 and TRBJ2-1; possibly TRBD2 for D (6 bases). Germline-derived CDR1 and CDR2 are LGHNT and FRNRAP. This CDR3 region has 16 residues. V was trimmed by 6 bases and J by 6 bases, leaving 21 bases between them. CDR3 protein: CASGPPTSRSINEQFF. CDR3 nucleotides: TGTGCTAGTGGCCCCCCAACTAGCAGAAGCATCAATGAGCAGTTCTTC.

J is TRBJ1-2 and V is TRBV3-1 (or the pseudogene TRBV3-2); D possibly corresponds to TRBD1 (6 bases). The CDR3 runs to 14 residues. V lost 5 bases and J lost 4, with 14 bases in between. Germline V gene lookup returns CDR1 LGHDT and CDR2 YNNKEL (reference sequence). The CDR3: CASSLRTVSYGYTF. Written as DNA, the CDR3 is TGTGCCAGCAGCTTACGGACAGTAAGCTATGGCTACACCTTC.

The J gene is TRBJ1-2, the V gene TRBV5-1; perhaps TRBD1 as D (5 bases). CDR1 SGHRS and CDR2 YFSETQ come from the germline V gene. Trimming pared 4 bases from V and 3 bases from J, leaving 10 bases between. The CDR3 has 13 residues. In DNA form, the CDR3 reads TGCGCCAGCAGCCCGGACACCGACTATGGCTACACCTTC. This codes for CASSPDTDYGYTF.

The rearrangement joins TRBV9 to TRBJ1-2; D is ambiguous. V lost 0 bases to trimming and J lost 0 bases, with 18 bases between them. Germline CDR1 reads SGDLS; CDR2 reads YYNGEE. The CDR3 has 18 residues. CDR3 protein: CASSVVGPSHRANYGYTF. Written as DNA, the CDR3 is TGTGCCAGCAGCGTAGTTGGGCCCTCGCATAGAGCTAACTATGGCTACACCTTC.

The V gene is TRBV19, the J gene TRBJ2-5; 11 bases are a match to TRBD1. There are 14 residues in the CDR3. Germline V CDR1 and CDR2: LNHDA, SQIVND (reference sequence). J gave up 4 bases and V 5 bases, and 3 bases lay outside the gene matches. CDR3 loop: CASSPDRGRETQYF. The CDR3 DNA is TGTGCCAGTAGTCCGGACAGGGGGCGAGAGACCCAGTACTTC.

The chain uses TRBV28 and TRBJ1-1; D is unresolved. Germline V gives CDR1 MDHEN, CDR2 SYDVKM. Between the trimmed V and J ends, which lost 6 bases and 1 base, there was a span of 12 bases. CDR3 length: 14 residues. The CDR3 reads CASSPPRGNTEAFF. As DNA, the CDR3 is TGTGCCAGCAGCCCACCCCGGGGGAACACTGAAGCTTTCTTT.

The rearrangement links TRBV7-3 to TRBJ2-2; D perhaps matches TRBD1 (6 bases). Germline V gene data show CDR1 as SGHTA and CDR2 as FQGTGA. V lost 1 base and J 1 base, leaving 25 bases between the germline ends. The CDR3 extends over 21 amino acids. The CDR3 protein is CASSLISPGQGTHLNTGELFF. The CDR3 DNA reads TGTGCCAGCAGCTTAATCTCCCCGGGACAAGGGACCCATTTGAACACCGGGGAGCTGTTTTTT.

The chain carries TRBV19 and TRBJ2-7, with D possibly TRBD2 on 6 matching bases. Trimming removed 6 bases from V and 5 bases from J, with 23 bases in between. CDR3 length equals 16 residues. The germline V gene encodes CDR1 LNHDA and CDR2 SQIVND (reference sequence). CDR3 coding DNA: TGTGCCAGTAGCCCCCAGAGGGATCGGGGGTCGGACGAGCAGTACTTC. Translated, it gives CASSPQRDRGSDEQYF.

Only one count was recorded for this clone. This chain links TRBV19 with TRBJ2-7; 10 bases agree with TRBD1. The CDR3 totals 16 residues. Germline V gene lookup returns CDR1 LNHDA and CDR2 SQIVND (reference sequence). The J segment lost 1 base and the V segment lost 6 bases, leaving 9 bases of the junction unmatched. Here the CDR3 DNA reads TGTGCCAGTAGAGAACAGGGACAGGGGTTATCCTACGAGCAGTACTTC. This gives the protein CASREQGQGLSYEQYF.

This clone was recorded a few times. This chain uses TRBV7-9 with TRBJ1-5; 8 bases agree with TRBD1. V lost 5 bases to trimming and J lost 13 bases; unmatched junction nucleotides: 4. This CDR3 has 11 residues. Germline lookup yields CDR1 SEHNR and CDR2 FQNEAQ (reference sequence). The CDR3 DNA follows: TGTGCCAGCAGCCAGGACAGGGAGCAGCATTTT. As protein: CASSQDREQHF.

The chain has TRBV28 and TRBJ1-2, with TRBD1 matching 7 bases. CDR1 is MDHEN, CDR2 SYDVKM, per germline. The CDR3 covers 16 residues. V dropped 0 bases and J dropped 0; count of bases not matched to a gene: 4. The CDR3 protein is CASSLWTGRTNYGYTF. In DNA form, the CDR3 reads TGTGCCAGCAGTTTATGGACAGGGCGTACTAACTATGGCTACACCTTC.

The chain employs TRBV25-1 and TRBJ1-3, with D tentatively TRBD1 (6 bases). The germline V and J ends were trimmed by 4 bases and 7 bases, with 20 bases remaining between them. Germline values: CDR1 MGHDK, CDR2 SYGVNS. This CDR3 spans 16 amino acids. The CDR3 nucleotides read TGTGCCAGCAGTGGCAGACAGGTTCAGCGAAATAACACCATATATTTT. It specifies CASSGRQVQRNNTIYF.

The chain is built from TRBV12-3 or TRBV12-4 and TRBJ1-2, with TRBD1 as a possible D gene (6 bases). The germline V and J ends were trimmed by 6 bases and 5 bases, with 10 bases remaining between them. The length of the CDR3 is 12 residues. The CDR3 DNA reads as TGTGCCAGCAGCCCCACAGGGTATGGCTACACCTTC. Residues: CASSPTGYGYTF.